This passage covers 27 T cell receptor beta chains from one sample sequenced in a study of technical replicates of blood from a few donors. Libraries were prepared by immunoSEQ multiplex PCR; TCRdb keeps only in-frame clonotypes and omits some of them. Here the sample spans roughly 100,000 clones, about 96% being singletons. Material for sequencing was T cells isolated from PBMCs. The receptors were gathered from a human donor in good health.

The chain joins TRBV18 to TRBJ1-4, with 7 positions matching TRBD1. The CDR3 is made up of 14 amino acids. The germline gives CDR1 KGHSH, CDR2 LQKENI. V shed 6 bases and J 8 bases; nucleotides not matched to a gene: 9. As DNA, the CDR3 is TGTGCCAGCTCCCTCGACAGGGTACGAGAAAAACTGTTTTTT. This encodes CASSLDRVREKLFF. The whole variable domain, filled in from reference TRBV18 and TRBJ1-4, reads NAGVMQNPRHLVRRRGQEARLRCSPMKGHSHVYWYRQLPEEGLKFMVYLQKENIIDESGMPKERFSAEFPKEGPSILRIQQVVRGDSAAYFCASSLDRVREKLFFGSGTQLSVL.

This chain connects TRBV5-1 to TRBJ2-1, with 9 positions matching TRBD1. This CDR3 has 16 amino acids. Trimming took 0 bases from V and 8 from J; bases not matched to a gene: 9. Germline lookup yields CDR1 SGHRS and CDR2 YFSETQ. The CDR3 spells CASSLALKGQGYEQFF. The CDR3 DNA reads TGCGCCAGCAGCTTGGCCTTAAAGGGACAGGGCTATGAGCAGTTCTTC.

The V and J genes are TRBV5-8 and TRBJ2-1; 10 nucleotides match TRBD2. Trimming at V came to 4 bases and at J to 9 bases, leaving 10 bases not matched to a gene. The germline CDR1 and CDR2 sequences are SGHTS and YDEGEE. The CDR3 extends over 15 amino acids. The CDR3, as DNA: TGTGCCAGCAGCCTAGGGACTAGCGAAGAGGTTGAGCAGTTCTTC. Its protein is CASSLGTSEEVEQFF.

The V call is TRBV9, the J call TRBJ2-7, with D possibly matching TRBD1 (6 bases). V lost 0 bases to trimming and J lost 2 bases, with 12 bases between them. There are 15 residues in the CDR3. From germline, CDR1 is SGDLS and CDR2 YYNGEE. The CDR3, as DNA: TGTGCCAGCAGCGTAGAGTCAGGGGCCCCCTACGAGCAGTACTTC. Its protein product is CASSVESGAPYEQYF.

The rearrangement links TRBV11-2 to TRBJ2-5; TRBD2 aligns across 14 bases. CDR1 is SGHAT and CDR2 is FQNNGV in the germline V gene. CDR3 length: 15 amino acids. Germline trimming cut 5 bases from V and 5 bases from J; bases unmatched to any gene: 4. This CDR3 is CASSLGTSGSETQYF. The CDR3 DNA follows: TGTGCCAGCAGCCTAGGGACTAGCGGGAGTGAGACCCAGTACTTC.

Note on this clone: The germline gene is not matched at one end of the junction; a read error may be the cause. The chain employs TRBV5-1 and TRBJ2-5, with 10 bases fitting TRBD2. In germline, CDR1 is SGHRS, CDR2 YFSETQ. CDR3 size: 16 residues. Here the CDR3 reads CASSFPGLATQGTQYF. In DNA, the CDR3 is TGCGCCAGCAGCTTTCCGGGACTAGCGACTCAAGGGACCCAGTACTTC.

V is TRBV28 and J is TRBJ1-1; 10 bases are a match to TRBD1. V was clipped by 5 bases and J by 4 bases; unmatched bases: 7. Germline V gene sequence: CDR1 MDHEN, CDR2 SYDVKM. The CDR3 has 15 residues. The CDR3 here is CASSRPGTGATEAFF. DNA of the CDR3: TGTGCCAGCAGTAGGCCCGGGACAGGGGCCACTGAAGCTTTCTTT.

V gene TRBV27 combines with J gene TRBJ1-1; 12 nucleotides agree with TRBD1. CDR3 size: 18 residues. Germline CDR1 MNHEY, CDR2 SMNVEV (reference sequence). V dropped 1 base and J dropped 6; count of bases not matched to a gene: 12. CDR3 protein: CASSLLAFMGTGGPEAFF. The CDR3 DNA is TGTGCCAGCAGTTTATTAGCCTTCATGGGGACAGGGGGCCCTGAAGCTTTCTTT.

The chain is built from TRBV19 and TRBJ1-5; a weak D match, TRBD1 (6 bases). V was cut by 7 bases and J by 4 bases, with 14 bases left in between. The CDR3 sequence is 14 residues long. Germline V gene data show CDR1 as LNHDA and CDR2 as SQIVND (reference sequence). CDR3 DNA sequence: TGTGCCAGTATTTCTATTACAGGGAATCAGCCCCAGCATTTT. This sequence encodes CASISITGNQPQHF.

The gene calls are TRBV5-1 and TRBJ2-5; D remains unclear. This CDR3 is built from 12 residues. CDR1 and CDR2 (germline): SGHRS, YFSETQ. V was pared by 1 base and J by 5 bases, with 6 bases between. CDR3 amino acids: CASSLPRETQYF. In nucleotides, the CDR3 is TGCGCCAGCAGCTTGCCTCGGGAGACCCAGTACTTC.

This chain uses TRBV5-4 with TRBJ1-1, with TRBD1 identical over 9 bases. The CDR3 totals 17 residues. V lost 5 bases, J lost 0 bases, and 11 bases stayed unmatched. Germline CDR1 and CDR2: SGHNT and YYREEE (reference sequence). Here the CDR3 reads CASSPGTGSFMNTEAFF. Here the CDR3 DNA reads TGTGCCAGCAGTCCCGGGACAGGGAGCTTTATGAACACTGAAGCTTTCTTT.

V is TRBV27 and J is TRBJ1-5, with no clear D. Trimming took off 8 bases at V and 3 bases at J, with 14 bases between the two ends. The CDR3 has 14 amino acids. Germline CDR1 is MNHEY and CDR2 is SMNVEV (reference sequence). CDR3 in DNA: TGTGCCAGCGGCCCTATGGGAGCCAATCAGCCCCAGCATTTT. This translates into CASGPMGANQPQHF.

V gene TRBV7-7 combines with J gene TRBJ2-5, with 7 bases matching TRBD1. The V and J ends lost 7 bases and 4 bases, in that order; junction bases with no gene match: 9. Germline V gives CDR1 SSHAT, CDR2 FNYEAQ (reference sequence). The CDR3 runs 14 residues. The CDR3 loop is CASTQTGTLETQYF. CDR3 nucleotide sequence: TGTGCCAGCACTCAGACAGGGACGTTAGAGACCCAGTACTTC.

This chain links TRBV6-1 with TRBJ1-1; tentatively, D is TRBD1 (5 bases). Trimming left V 1 base short and J 7 bases short, with 7 bases between. The CDR3 spans 12 residues. CDR1 MNHNS and CDR2 SASEGT come from the germline V gene. The CDR3 loop is CASSEGGVEAFF. CDR3 nucleotides: TGTGCCAGCAGTGAAGGGGGGGTTGAAGCTTTCTTT.

The chain couples TRBV4-1 to TRBJ2-1; 10 bases are shared with TRBD2. Germline V gene sequence: CDR1 MGHRA, CDR2 YSYEKL. V gave up 4 bases and J gave up 6 bases; unmatched junction bases: 6. The CDR3 has 15 amino acids. This CDR3 is CASSRSSGSINEQFF. The CDR3 coding sequence is TGCGCCAGCAGCCGCTCTAGCGGGAGTATCAATGAGCAGTTCTTC.

The rearrangement uses TRBV15 and TRBJ2-5, with TRBD2 matching over 14 bases. Germline V CDR1 and CDR2: LNHNV, YYDKDF (reference sequence). V shed 0 bases and J 2 bases; nucleotides not matched to a gene: 8. The CDR3 spans 19 residues. CDR3 amino acids: CATSRDRGLAGVRQETQYF. In DNA, the CDR3 is TGTGCCACCAGCAGAGATAGGGGACTAGCGGGAGTACGTCAAGAGACCCAGTACTTC.

This chain connects TRBV30 to TRBJ2-7; tentatively, D is TRBD2 (6 bases). This CDR3 region has 15 residues. V lost 4 bases and J lost 0, with 16 bases in between. CDR1 GTSNPN and CDR2 SVGIG come from the germline V gene (reference sequence). The CDR3 region has the DNA TGTGCCTGGACAAGCGGGCCCCACGCCTCCTACGAGCAGTACTTC. Translating it yields CAWTSGPHASYEQYF.

This chain links TRBV28 with TRBJ1-5; maybe TRBD1 (5 bases). This CDR3 has 17 residues. CDR1 and CDR2 from the germline V gene are MDHEN and SYDVKM. Trimming took off 7 bases at V and 2 bases at J, with 21 bases between the two ends. The CDR3 protein is CASTLYGALSGNQPQHF. CDR3 coding DNA: TGTGCCAGCACCCTTTATGGGGCCCTCTCGGGCAATCAGCCCCAGCATTTT.

The J gene is TRBJ1-2, the V gene TRBV5-1; TRBD1 matches 8 bases. In germline, CDR1 is SGHRS, CDR2 YFSETQ. This CDR3 is 14 amino acids long. With V trimmed by 4 bases and J by 6 bases, 8 bases remained unmatched. The CDR3 DNA is TGCGCCAGCAGCAGAGTAACGACAGGGGATGGCTACACCTTC. This codes for CASSRVTTGDGYTF.

The J gene is TRBJ1-2, the V gene TRBV14; D remains ambiguous. The CDR3 sequence is 14 residues long. The germline gives CDR1 SGHDN, CDR2 FVKESK. Trimming took off 0 bases at V and 1 base at J, with 6 bases between the two ends. CDR3 DNA sequence: TGTGCCAGCAGCCAAGAACCGCGTAACTATGGCTACACCTTC. Amino acids: CASSQEPRNYGYTF.

CDR3 in DNA: TGTGCCAGCAGTGAAGATTGGACTAGCGCAGATACGCAGTATTTT. It is translated as CASSEDWTSADTQYF. This chain links TRBV6-1 with TRBJ2-3, with 9 nucleotides matching TRBD2. V was pared by 1 base and J by 4 bases, with 3 bases of the junction left unmatched. Germline-derived CDR1 and CDR2 are MNHNS and SASEGT. This CDR3 region has 15 residues.

The chain combines TRBV7-9 with TRBJ2-7, with D possibly being TRBD1 (6 bases). Germline assignment: CDR1 SEHNR and CDR2 FQNEAQ (reference sequence). V lost 0 bases and J 5 bases, leaving 14 bases between the germline ends. CDR3 length: 15 amino acids. The CDR3 bases are TGTGCCAGCAGCTTAGCGTGGACAGAAGGGGACGAGCAGTACTTC. Amino acids: CASSLAWTEGDEQYF.

This chain joins TRBV15 and TRBJ1-1; D is unclear. Trimming pared 6 bases from V and 6 bases from J, leaving 11 bases between. CDR3 length: 12 amino acids. Germline values: CDR1 LNHNV, CDR2 YYDKDF (reference sequence). CDR3 residues: CATSLGAAEAFF. The CDR3 DNA reads TGTGCCACCAGTCTGGGAGCGGCTGAAGCTTTCTTT.

The chain has TRBV10-2 and TRBJ2-1; 11 bases match TRBD2. In germline, CDR1 is WSHSY, CDR2 SAAADI. The CDR3 totals 14 residues. The junction had 7 bases not matched to a gene; V was cut back by 7 bases and J by 8 bases. The CDR3, as DNA: TGCGCCAGCACACGGCTAGCGGGAGGCGATGAGCAGTTCTTC. It specifies CASTRLAGGDEQFF.

The rearrangement uses TRBV7-8 and TRBJ2-7; 13 nucleotides agree with TRBD2. The CDR3 has 16 residues. V was pared by 5 bases and J by 0 bases, with 4 bases of the junction left unmatched. Germline loops: CDR1 SGHVS, CDR2 FQNEAQ. The CDR3 nucleotides are TGTGCCAGCAGCCCGGGACTAGCGGGAAACTCCTACGAGCAGTACTTC. This sequence encodes CASSPGLAGNSYEQYF.

This chain links TRBV7-9 with TRBJ2-5; TRBD1 matches at 8 bases. V lost 4 bases to trimming and J lost 5 bases; unmatched junction nucleotides: 6. CDR1 is SEHNR, CDR2 FQNEAQ, per germline (reference sequence). The CDR3 is 14 residues long. CDR3 nucleotide sequence: TGTGCCAGCAGCTCCCAGGGGGCGGTGGAGACCCAGTACTTC. Its translation: CASSSQGAVETQYF.

A note on this clone: The sample contains more than one DNA sequence encoding this CDR3. The chain joins TRBV6-6 to TRBJ1-2; the D gene is possibly TRBD1 (6 bases). V lost 5 bases and J lost 5, with 12 bases in between. CDR3 length: 13 residues. Germline V lookup: CDR1 MNHNY, CDR2 SVGAGI (reference sequence). As DNA, the CDR3 is TGTGCCAGCAGTCCGGACAGAGCTTATGGCTACACCTTC. Its protein product is CASSPDRAYGYTF.